Sequencing of this T cell receptor (beta chain) was carried out in a study of blood T cell repertoires in COVID-19. Some clones are missing from TCRdb's copy, which holds only in-frame ones; the method was immunoSEQ multiplex PCR. Of under 200,000 clones listed, about 85% are singletons. CDR3 length equals 15 residues. V was trimmed by 2 bases and J by 10 bases, leaving 18 bases between them. Looked up from germline, CDR1 is LGHNA and CDR2 is YSLEER. The chain joins TRBV4-3 to TRBJ2-1; TRBD2 might be the D (5 bases). The sequenced sample was peripheral blood. The receptor was derived from a woman of 80 years or more with acute or convalescent COVID-19. Here the CDR3 DNA reads TGCGCCAGCAGCCAAAATACCGGGGTCGTAGGGGAGCAGTTCTTC. Translated, it gives CASSQNTGVVGEQFF.